The 3 T cell receptor beta chains below all came from one sample that was sequenced in a study of control samples from healthy donors and cancer patients (dated by TCRdb to about 2020). Libraries were prepared through the immunoSEQ multiplex PCR assay. In TCRdb, the immuneACCESS table is reduced to in-frame sequences with V and J assigned. These tables do not hold every clone; where another copy was compared, an unresolved V gene accounts for under half, and the others remain unexplained. A total of around 53,000 clones appear in this sample, around 87% of them only once. The ten largest clones take up over 11% of the sample. The sequencing input was PBMCs. All receptors come from a man aged 60 to 75 with head and neck cancer.

The chain has TRBV29-1 and TRBJ2-3; 7 positions match TRBD2. V trimming: 6 bases; J trimming: 5 bases; junction bases outside the gene matches: 14. The CDR3 has 15 residues. Germline loops: CDR1 SQVTM, CDR2 ANQGSEA. The CDR3 DNA sequence: TGCAGCGTCCACATCGGGGAGGGCCGGGGAGATACGCAGTATTTT. Protein sequence: CSVHIGEGRGDTQYF.

The chain employs TRBV18 and TRBJ1-6; 7 bases match TRBD1. CDR1 is KGHSH, CDR2 LQKENI, per germline. J was trimmed by 8 bases and V by 6 bases; bases with no gene match: 10. This CDR3 region has 15 residues. CDR3 nucleotides: TGTGCCAGCTCCCTAGACAGGGTGGAGTATTCACCCCTCCACTTT. It translates to CASSLDRVEYSPLHF.

This chain joins TRBV30 and TRBJ1-2; D may be TRBD1 (5 bases). This CDR3 contains 14 residues. Germline V gene lookup returns CDR1 GTSNPN and CDR2 SVGIG (reference sequence). The ends were cut back, 4 bases at V and 4 bases at J, with 16 bases in the middle. The CDR3 nucleotides read TGTGCCTGGACTCGGGAAACGGGGACCTATGGCTACACCTTC. Its translation: CAWTRETGTYGYTF. Supplemented by reference TRBV30 and TRBJ1-2, the full variable domain reads SQTIHQWPATLVQPVGSPLSLECTVEGTSNPNLYWYRQAAGRGLQLLFYSVGIGQISSEVPQNLSASRPQDRQFILSSKKLLLSDSGFYLCAWTRETGTYGYTFGSGTRLTVV.